Below are 18 T cell receptor beta chains sequenced from a single sample in a study of control samples from healthy donors and cancer patients (dated by TCRdb to between 2020 and 2021). Libraries were prepared through the immunoSEQ multiplex PCR assay. This is the immuneACCESS table as TCRdb keeps it, with only in-frame sequences that have V and J called. A part of the clones is gone; compared with another copy, unresolved V genes explain less than half, and the rest is unexplained. This sample lists some 110,000 clones; 75% to 90% were detected once. The ten largest account for around 1.1% of the sample. The sample was PBMCs. Receptors originate from a woman aged 45-65 years with colorectal cancer.

The chain is built from TRBV5-4 and TRBJ2-5; D may correspond to TRBD1 or TRBD2 (5 bases each). The CDR3 totals 14 residues. Looked up from germline, CDR1 is SGHNT and CDR2 is YYREEE (reference sequence). Here the CDR3 DNA reads TGTGCTTCCCGACGGGACCAACTTTCAGGGACCCAGTACTTC. It is translated as CASRRDQLSGTQYF.

V and J are TRBV9 and TRBJ2-2, with 7 bases aligning to TRBD1. V lost 0 bases, J lost 5 bases, and 4 bases stayed unmatched. CDR3 length equals 15 residues. Germline CDR1 SGDLS, CDR2 YYNGEE. The CDR3 loop reads CASSVGQGETGELFF. CDR3 DNA: TGTGCCAGCAGCGTAGGGCAGGGGGAGACCGGGGAGCTGTTTTTT.

The chain employs TRBV6-2 or TRBV6-3 and TRBJ1-3; D is undetermined. The germline V gene has CDR1 MNHEY and CDR2 SVGEGT. Trimming stripped 5 bases from V and 8 bases from J, with 10 bases between. The CDR3 runs to 12 residues. CDR3 in amino acids: CASSQNSHTIYF. The CDR3, as DNA: TGTGCCAGCAGTCAAAACAGCCACACCATATATTTT.

The chain uses TRBV5-8 and TRBJ2-3; D is unclear. Germline V gene data show CDR1 as SGHTS and CDR2 as YDEGEE. V was pared by 4 bases and J by 1 base, with 7 bases between. This CDR3 is built from 13 residues. In DNA, the CDR3 is TGTGCCAGCAGCCCCCCCGGCACAGATACGCAGTATTTT. This gives the protein CASSPPGTDTQYF. The full variable domain, completed using reference TRBV5-8 and TRBJ2-3, is EAGVTQSPTHLIKTRGQQATLRCSPISGHTSVYWYQQALGLGLQFLLWYDEGEERNRGNFPPRFSGRQFPNYSSELNVNALELEDSALYLCASSPPGTDTQYFGPGTRLTVL.

The CDR3 nucleotides read TGTGCCAGCAGTTTAATCCCGCGGACCGGGGAGCTGTTTTTT. It yields the protein CASSLIPRTGELFF. The J gene is TRBJ2-2, the V gene TRBV28; no reliable D call. The CDR3 sequence is 14 residues long. V was trimmed by 2 bases and J by 5 bases, leaving 9 bases between them. Germline V gene data show CDR1 as MDHEN and CDR2 as SYDVKM.

The rearrangement links TRBV5-1 to TRBJ2-5; 9 bases agree with TRBD2. The CDR3 is 15 residues long. Germline V gene sequence: CDR1 SGHRS, CDR2 YFSETQ. V gave up 0 bases and J gave up 1 base; unmatched junction bases: 1. CDR3 coding DNA: TGCGCCAGCAGCTTGGGACTAGCGGCCCAAGAGACCCAGTACTTC. It codes for CASSLGLAAQETQYF.

The chain combines TRBV6-5 with TRBJ1-1; D call uncertain. The CDR3 runs to 14 residues. The germline CDR1 and CDR2 sequences are MNHEY and SVGAGI. V was cut by 0 bases and J by 2 bases, with 7 bases left in between. The CDR3 bases are TGTGCCAGCAGTTACTCTGGCAGAAACACTGAAGCTTTCTTT. This translates into CASSYSGRNTEAFF.

This chain links TRBV28 with TRBJ2-3; D is uncertain. There are 15 residues in the CDR3. The ends were cut back, 6 bases at V and 4 bases at J, with 17 bases in the middle. Germline V gene sequence: CDR1 MDHEN, CDR2 SYDVKM. The CDR3 here is CASSQDVGGSDTQYF. The CDR3 DNA reads as TGTGCCAGCAGCCAGGATGTAGGTGGGTCAGATACGCAGTATTTT. Based on the CDR3 plus reference TRBV28 and TRBJ2-3, the full variable domain is DVKVTQSSRYLVKRTGEKVFLECVQDMDHENMFWYRQDPGLGLRLIYFSYDVKMKEKGDIPEGYSVSREKKERFSLILESASTNQTSMYLCASSQDVGGSDTQYFGPGTRLTVL.

V usage is TRBV19 and J usage is TRBJ2-5, with 7 positions matching TRBD1. The V segment lost 5 bases and the J segment 4 bases; nucleotides outside the gene matches: 7. There are 14 residues in the CDR3. From germline, CDR1 is LNHDA and CDR2 SQIVND (reference sequence). CDR3 loop: CASSVEGQRETQYF. CDR3 in DNA: TGTGCCAGTAGTGTCGAGGGACAGAGAGAGACCCAGTACTTC.

The chain links TRBV10-3 to TRBJ2-1; D possibly corresponds to TRBD2 (7 bases). Germline values: CDR1 ENHRY, CDR2 SYGVKD. This CDR3 contains 11 residues. V lost 8 bases, J lost 8 bases, and 10 bases lay in between. DNA for the CDR3: TGTGCCATCGGGGGGGGCGATGAGCAGTTCTTC. It specifies CAIGGGDEQFF.

V gene TRBV2 combines with J gene TRBJ1-2; tentatively, D is TRBD1 (5 bases). From germline, CDR1 is SNHLY and CDR2 FYNNEI. This CDR3 contains 15 residues. The V and J ends lost 1 base and 2 bases respectively, with 11 bases between them. As DNA, the CDR3 is TGTGCCAGCAGTGAAGAAGGGGTTGCGAACTATGGCTACACCTTC. Its protein product is CASSEEGVANYGYTF.

As concerns this clone: The sample contains more than one DNA sequence encoding this CDR3. The chain uses TRBV28 and TRBJ2-7, with 7 bases that match TRBD1. V trimming: 2 bases; J trimming: 2 bases; junction bases outside the gene matches: 9. The CDR3 is 16 residues long. Germline V CDR1 and CDR2: MDHEN, SYDVKM. CDR3 residues: CASSLGAGTVPYEQYF. CDR3 bases: TGTGCCAGCAGTTTAGGCGCCGGGACAGTCCCCTACGAGCAGTACTTC.

The chain has TRBV30 and TRBJ2-3; D is ambiguous. CDR3 length: 10 amino acids. CDR1 GTSNPN and CDR2 SVGIG come from the germline V gene (reference sequence). V was trimmed by 7 bases and J by 6 bases, leaving 8 bases between them. For the CDR3, the DNA is TGTGCCTCCTCGGTTGATACGCAGTATTTT. This encodes CASSVDTQYF.

The chain carries TRBV6-5 and TRBJ2-3, with 7 bases aligning to TRBD2. Germline-derived CDR1 and CDR2 are MNHEY and SVGAGI. The V and J ends lost 0 bases and 2 bases, in that order; junction bases with no gene match: 5. CDR3 length: 16 residues. For the CDR3, the DNA is TGTGCCAGCAGTTACTCGGGGGGAGGGAACACAGATACGCAGTATTTT. Translated, it gives CASSYSGGGNTDTQYF.

This clone was picked up one time. This chain joins TRBV14 and TRBJ1-6; D not certain. V was shortened by 4 bases and J by 8 bases, with 12 bases between the two germline ends. The germline gives CDR1 SGHDN, CDR2 FVKESK. The CDR3 is 14 amino acids. For the CDR3, the DNA is TGTGCCAGCAGCCGGGGTTGGGTTGATTCACCCCTCCACTTT. Translating gives CASSRGWVDSPLHF.

The count of this clone is one. J is TRBJ1-6 and V is TRBV5-1, with 7 bases lining up with TRBD1. This CDR3 comprises 19 residues. Germline CDR1 SGHRS, CDR2 YFSETQ. V lost 1 base to trimming and J lost 9 bases; unmatched junction nucleotides: 19. The DNA for the CDR3 is TGCGCCAGCAGCTTGAAGGGAATAGCGACAGGGCCGGGGGCTTCACCCCTCCACTTT. This gives the protein CASSLKGIATGPGASPLHF.

The rearrangement links TRBV24-1 to TRBJ2-5, with D perhaps TRBD2 (6 bases). Germline V gene lookup returns CDR1 KGHDR and CDR2 SFDVKD. The V and J ends lost 4 bases and 2 bases respectively, with 10 bases between them. This CDR3 is built from 14 residues. The CDR3 spells CATSEGGQQETQYF. The CDR3 DNA reads TGTGCCACCAGTGAAGGAGGGCAGCAAGAGACCCAGTACTTC.

This chain uses TRBV28 with TRBJ2-1; 8 nucleotides line up with TRBD2. Unmatched junction bases numbered 3, after V lost 3 bases and J lost 2 bases. This CDR3 spans 15 amino acids. CDR1 and CDR2 (germline): MDHEN, SYDVKM. The CDR3 sequence: CASSFPSGPYNEQFF. CDR3 nucleotide sequence: TGTGCCAGCAGTTTTCCTAGCGGGCCCTACAATGAGCAGTTCTTC.